The 10 T cell receptor beta chains given below trace back to one sample, sequenced in a study of blood T cells in healthy people across ages. The second PCR ran roughly 7 to 12 cycles with a sample-barcoded 5' primer and J-beta primers. Using its own MiXCR run on the 5' RACE reads, TCRdb lists one record per CDR3 protein. The sample records fewer than 2 million distinct CDR3 sequences, roughly 43% being singletons. Source material: blood. These receptors all come from a human donor in good health.

The J gene is TRBJ2-3, the V gene TRBV15, with 8 nucleotides matching TRBD2. Germline CDR1 LNHNV, CDR2 YYDKDF (reference sequence). The CDR3 spans 16 residues. After removal of 1 base from V and 2 bases from J, the junction contained 5 bases not matched to a gene. The DNA of the CDR3 is TGTGCCACCAGCAGAGTAAGCGGGGGACACACAGATACGCAGTATTTT. Protein: CATSRVSGGHTDTQYF.

The CDR3 DNA reads TGTGCCATCAACGACAGGGGAAATTCACCCCTCCACTTT. This codes for CAINDRGNSPLHF. The chain links TRBV10-3 to TRBJ1-6; 8 nucleotides match TRBD1. The V gene's germline CDR1 is ENHRY and CDR2 SYGVKD. V lost 7 bases, J lost 7 bases, and 3 bases stayed unmatched. This CDR3 region has 13 residues.

V gene TRBV5-1 combines with J gene TRBJ1-2, with D possibly TRBD1 on 5 matching bases. The V end lost 4 bases, the J end lost 8 bases, and 24 bases lay between the germline ends. This CDR3 is 16 amino acids long. The germline V gene has CDR1 SGHRS and CDR2 YFSETQ. The CDR3 nucleotides are TGCGCCAGCAGCGCGGAAGGTGACGTCGGAGGGGAAGGCTACACCTTC. Its translation is CASSAEGDVGGEGYTF.

This chain connects TRBV20-1 to TRBJ2-1; the D is unclear. Germline V gene sequence: CDR1 DFQATT, CDR2 SNEGSKA (reference sequence). CDR3 length equals 15 residues. Trimming shortened V by 0 bases and J by 2 bases, and 11 bases separated the two germline ends. CDR3 sequence reads: CSARDPAGAYNEQFF. In nucleotides, the CDR3 is TGCAGTGCTAGAGATCCGGCTGGGGCCTACAATGAGCAGTTCTTC.

The chain carries TRBV28 and TRBJ1-2, with D tentatively TRBD1 (6 bases). Trimming took off 5 bases at V and 5 bases at J, with 15 bases between the two ends. The CDR3 is made up of 14 amino acids. Looked up from germline, CDR1 is MDHEN and CDR2 is SYDVKM. CDR3 bases: TGTGCCAGCAGTGGTACAGGGACTGAATATGGCTACACCTTC. This gives the protein CASSGTGTEYGYTF.

This sequence joins TRBV29-1 and TRBJ2-3; possibly TRBD1 for D (8 bases). Germline V gene data show CDR1 as SQVTM and CDR2 as ANQGSEA. The CDR3 consists of 18 residues. Trimming removed 2 bases at V and 3 bases at J, with 24 bases between. The CDR3 bases are TGCAGCGTTGAATGGCCCCATAGCACAGGGGGGGGAACAGATACGCAGTATTTT. Amino acids: CSVEWPHSTGGGTDTQYF.

This chain uses TRBV6-2 or TRBV6-3 with TRBJ1-1; possibly TRBD1 for D (5 bases). This CDR3 is built from 14 residues. V dropped 10 bases and J dropped 6 bases, with 21 bases sitting between them. Germline CDR1 reads MNHEY; CDR2 reads SVGEGT. The CDR3 region is CATTPPGGGPEAFF. The CDR3 region has the DNA TGTGCCACCACACCGCCTGGGGGTGGTCCTGAAGCTTTCTTT.

V usage is TRBV20-1 and J usage is TRBJ1-6; the D gene is possibly TRBD1 (6 bases). The CDR3 is made up of 15 amino acids. V was pared by 6 bases and J by 10 bases, with 22 bases between. Germline-derived CDR1 and CDR2 are DFQATT and SNEGSKA (reference sequence). The CDR3 DNA reads as TGCAGTGCGCGGAGGGGGACCCCAGGGAGATCACCCCTCCACTTT. Amino acids: CSARRGTPGRSPLHF.

V and J are TRBV2 and TRBJ2-3; TRBD1 agrees at 12 bases. The length of the CDR3 is 14 residues. V trimming: 8 bases; J trimming: 4 bases; junction bases outside the gene matches: 4. The V gene's germline CDR1 is SNHLY and CDR2 FYNNEI. The CDR3 sequence is CASFRDRGPDTQYF. CDR3 nucleotides: TGTGCCAGCTTCCGGGACAGGGGGCCAGATACGCAGTATTTT.

The J gene is TRBJ2-1, the V gene TRBV3-1; D is possibly TRBD2 (6 bases). The DNA matches TRBJ2-7 better at its end, which makes the J call doubtful. Per the germline V gene, CDR1 is LGHDT and CDR2 is YNNKEL (reference sequence). The CDR3 contains 14 residues. The CDR3 here is CASSQVVADNEQYF. Written as DNA, the CDR3 is TGTGCCAGCAGCCAAGTTGTAGCGGACAATGAGCAGTACTTC.